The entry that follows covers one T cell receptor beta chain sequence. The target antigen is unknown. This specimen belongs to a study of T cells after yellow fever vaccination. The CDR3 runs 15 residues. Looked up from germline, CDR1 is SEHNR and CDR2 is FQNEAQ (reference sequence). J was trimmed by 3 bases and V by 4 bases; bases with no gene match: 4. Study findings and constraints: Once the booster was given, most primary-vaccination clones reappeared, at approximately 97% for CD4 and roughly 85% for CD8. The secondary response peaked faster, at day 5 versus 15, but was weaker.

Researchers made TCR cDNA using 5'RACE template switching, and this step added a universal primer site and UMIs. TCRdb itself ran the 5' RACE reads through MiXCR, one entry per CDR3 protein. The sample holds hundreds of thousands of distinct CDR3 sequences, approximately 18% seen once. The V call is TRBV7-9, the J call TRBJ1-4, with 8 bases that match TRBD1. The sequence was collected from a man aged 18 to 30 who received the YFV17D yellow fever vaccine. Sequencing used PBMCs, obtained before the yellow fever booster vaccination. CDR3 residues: CASSSARGPNEKLFF. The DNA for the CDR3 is TGTGCCAGCAGCTCAGCCAGGGGGCCTAATGAAAAACTGTTTTTT.